The 31 T cell receptor beta chains reported below all come from one sample, sequenced in a study of beta chain features in type 1 diabetes. What was sequenced were expressed TCRB transcripts, since all of the isolated RNA had been reverse transcribed. Data came from immunoSEQ multiplex PCR; TCRdb stores just in-frame clones and leaves some out. The table shows under 450,000 clones, with 14% occurring only once. The sequenced material came from naive CD4+ T cells from blood. Receptors were obtained from a man aged 25-45 years in good health.

This clone has just a few counts. V is TRBV11-2 and J is TRBJ2-3; 8 nucleotides agree with TRBD2. Germline CDR1 is SGHAT and CDR2 is FQNNGV. This CDR3 is 14 amino acids long. The V gene end was trimmed by 6 bases and the J gene end by 1 base; junction bases not matched to a gene: 3. The CDR3 protein is CASSMRGGTDTQYF. CDR3 DNA sequence: TGTGCCAGCAGTATGCGGGGGGGCACAGATACGCAGTATTTT.

This clone was observed a handful of times. Here the CDR3 reads CSEKTGGGYTF. The CDR3 nucleotides are TGCAGCGAGAAGACAGGAGGGGGCTACACCTTC. The chain combines TRBV29-1 with TRBJ1-2; tentatively, D is TRBD1 (6 bases). V was pared by 7 bases and J by 8 bases, with 14 bases between. Germline V gives CDR1 SQVTM, CDR2 ANQGSEA. This CDR3 is built from 11 residues.

This clone has a handful of counts. The J gene is TRBJ2-7, the V gene TRBV30; 8 bases fit TRBD2. Trimming at V came to 2 bases and at J to 5 bases, leaving 11 bases not matched to a gene. The germline V gene has CDR1 GTSNPN and CDR2 SVGIG (reference sequence). The CDR3 is made up of 15 amino acids. CDR3 DNA sequence: TGTGCCTGGAGTCAGGGACTAGTCATCGGGGACGAGCAGTACGTC. Protein sequence: CAWSQGLVIGDEQYV.

This clone was picked up a small number of times. V gene TRBV4-3 combines with J gene TRBJ2-1; D unclear. The CDR3 runs 15 residues. CDR1 and CDR2 from the germline V gene are LGHNA and YSLEER. The V gene lost 0 bases and the J gene lost 5 bases, with 11 bases spanning the gap. CDR3 in DNA: TGCGCCAGCAGCCAAGAATCGAGAAGACACAATGAGCAGTTCTTC. Its protein is CASSQESRRHNEQFF.

The chain uses TRBV6-6 and TRBJ1-2; 8 nucleotides line up with TRBD1. The germline V gene has CDR1 MNHNY and CDR2 SVGAGI (reference sequence). The junction had 2 bases not matched to a gene; V was cut back by 4 bases and J by 4 bases. This CDR3 is 13 amino acids long. Here the CDR3 reads CASSLQGGYGYTF. CDR3 DNA sequence: TGTGCCAGCAGTTTACAGGGGGGCTATGGCTACACCTTC.

This clone appeared a few times. The V gene is TRBV9, the J gene TRBJ1-3, with 7 nucleotides matching TRBD1. The germline V gene has CDR1 SGDLS and CDR2 YYNGEE. This CDR3 is 16 amino acids long. The V and J ends lost 4 bases and 4 bases, in that order; junction bases with no gene match: 11. CDR3 sequence: CASSPRTGATGNTIYF. The CDR3, as DNA: TGTGCCAGCAGCCCCCGAACAGGGGCTACCGGAAACACCATATATTTT.

This clone was seen a few times. This rearrangement joins TRBV9 to TRBJ1-4; D is ambiguous. Germline V lookup: CDR1 SGDLS, CDR2 YYNGEE. This CDR3 spans 13 amino acids. The V gene lost 0 bases and the J gene lost 4 bases, with 4 bases spanning the gap. The CDR3 here is CASSVGINEKLFF. The CDR3 DNA sequence: TGTGCCAGCAGCGTAGGGATTAATGAAAAACTGTTTTTT.

The rearrangement links TRBV5-1 to TRBJ1-1; weak D call: TRBD1 (5 bases). Trimming removed 4 bases from V and 0 bases from J, with 16 bases in between. The CDR3 is made up of 16 amino acids. Germline V gene data show CDR1 as SGHRS and CDR2 as YFSETQ. The CDR3 DNA sequence: TGCGCCAGCAGCCCCCTTAAAGGGACGGTGAACACTGAAGCTTTCTTT. It is translated as CASSPLKGTVNTEAFF.

This chain connects TRBV29-1 to TRBJ1-1, with D possibly matching TRBD1 (5 bases). V lost 4 bases and J lost 4, with 19 bases in between. The CDR3 is made up of 15 amino acids. The germline gives CDR1 SQVTM, CDR2 ANQGSEA. The CDR3 loop reads CSVAPPGWVSTEAFF. The CDR3 DNA is TGCAGCGTTGCGCCCCCAGGGTGGGTTAGCACTGAAGCTTTCTTT. Looking up the rest from reference TRBV29-1 and TRBJ1-1 gives the full variable domain: SAVISQKPSRDICQRGTSLTIQCQVDSQVTMMFWYRQQPGQSLTLIATANQGSEATYESGFVIDKFPISRPNLTFSTLTVSNMSPEDSSIYLCSVAPPGWVSTEAFFGQGTRLTVV.

In this sample, this clone turned up a few times. This rearrangement joins TRBV10-3 to TRBJ2-3; TRBD2 agrees at 12 bases. This CDR3 contains 16 residues. V lost 2 bases and J lost 4; bases outside the gene matches: 4. Germline CDR1 ENHRY, CDR2 SYGVKD. The CDR3 spells CAISERLAGASDTQYF. The DNA of the CDR3 is TGTGCCATCAGTGAGCGACTAGCGGGGGCTTCAGATACGCAGTATTTT.

The rearrangement uses TRBV7-2 and TRBJ2-6, with 9 bases matching TRBD1. Germline CDR1 SGHTA, CDR2 FQGNSA. The CDR3 covers 16 residues. J was trimmed by 4 bases and V by 5 bases; bases with no gene match: 6. CDR3 amino acids: CASSPGQGKGANVLTF. The CDR3 bases are TGTGCCAGCAGCCCGGGACAGGGTAAAGGGGCCAACGTCCTGACTTTC.

The rearrangement joins TRBV9 to TRBJ1-4; 9 bases match TRBD1. J gave up 9 bases and V 0 bases, and 9 bases lay outside the gene matches. The CDR3 runs to 16 residues. The germline gives CDR1 SGDLS, CDR2 YYNGEE. The CDR3 DNA reads TGTGCCAGCAGCGTAGGGGACAGGGCCGGAGGCCAAAAACTGTTTTTT. Translation: CASSVGDRAGGQKLFF.

This clone appeared a few times. This chain links TRBV5-6 with TRBJ2-5, with D tentatively TRBD1 (6 bases). The CDR3 contains 14 residues. V shed 0 bases and J shed 7 bases, with 13 bases lying between them. Germline CDR1 and CDR2: SGHDT and YYEEEE. For the CDR3, the DNA is TGTGCCAGCAGCTTGGGGCAGGGGTTTTGGACCCAGTACTTC. Protein: CASSLGQGFWTQYF.

This clone was found a few times. This sequence joins TRBV5-4 and TRBJ2-7; D unresolved. The CDR3 has 13 amino acids. Germline lookup yields CDR1 SGHNT and CDR2 YYREEE (reference sequence). V was trimmed by 4 bases and J by 3 bases, leaving 11 bases between them. CDR3 loop: CASSPGISYEQYF. In DNA form, the CDR3 reads TGTGCCAGCAGCCCGGGCATCAGCTACGAGCAGTACTTC.

This clone was seen more than once but under ten times. The chain has TRBV4-1 and TRBJ2-6; D perhaps matches TRBD2 (5 bases). The germline V gene encodes CDR1 MGHRA and CDR2 YSYEKL. The CDR3 runs to 16 residues. The germline V and J ends were trimmed by 0 bases and 5 bases, with 11 bases remaining between them. The CDR3 DNA follows: TGCGCCAGCAGCCAAGATGCGGGTTCGCGGGCCAACGTCCTGACTTTC. Its translation: CASSQDAGSRANVLTF.

The chain joins TRBV7-9 to TRBJ1-5; D perhaps matches TRBD1 (6 bases). Germline V gene data show CDR1 as SEHNR and CDR2 as FQNEAQ (reference sequence). This CDR3 comprises 14 residues. Trimming removed 1 base from V and 5 bases from J, with 9 bases in between. The CDR3 nucleotides are TGTGCCAGCAGCTTAGGGACAGTGCATCAGCCCCAGCATTTT. Its translation is CASSLGTVHQPQHF. The variable domain in full, with the rest retrieved from reference TRBV7-9 and TRBJ1-5, is DTGVSQNPRHKITKRGQNVTFRCDPISEHNRLYWYRQTLGQGPEFLTYFQNEAQLEKSRLLSDRFSAERPKGSFSTLEIQRTEQGDSAMYLCASSLGTVHQPQHFGDGTRLSIL.

Worth noting for this clone: The sample has other DNA sequences that encode this CDR3 too. CDR3 DNA: TGCGCCAGCAGCTTACAGGGCAACACTGAAGCTTTCTTT. The encoded protein is CASSLQGNTEAFF. The J gene is TRBJ1-1, the V gene TRBV5-1; a weak D match, TRBD1 (6 bases). There are 13 residues in the CDR3. Germline-derived CDR1 and CDR2 are SGHRS and YFSETQ. The V end was cut by 2 bases, the J end by 2 bases, with 7 bases between.

V usage is TRBV20-1 and J usage is TRBJ2-5, with D unclear. The V end was cut by 3 bases, the J end by 7 bases, with 9 bases between. Germline CDR1 and CDR2: DFQATT and SNEGSKA (reference sequence). This CDR3 is 11 amino acids long. The CDR3 coding sequence is TGCAGTGCTAGGACGAAGGGGACCCAGTACTTC. Its translation is CSARTKGTQYF.

This clone was seen a few times. The chain combines TRBV18 with TRBJ1-1; TRBD1 might be the D (5 bases). Looked up from germline, CDR1 is KGHSH and CDR2 is LQKENI. Between the trimmed V and J ends, which lost 2 bases and 1 base, there was a span of 11 bases. CDR3 length equals 15 residues. CDR3 in DNA: TGTGCCAGCTCACCAGCGGCAGGGTCGAACACTGAAGCTTTCTTT. Its translation is CASSPAAGSNTEAFF.

CDR3 bases: TGTGCCAGCAGTGTCCGGGACAGGGGGCAGAATGAGCAGTTCTTC. Amino acid sequence: CASSVRDRGQNEQFF. The rearrangement links TRBV25-1 to TRBJ2-1; 12 positions agree with TRBD1. V gave up 4 bases and J gave up 7 bases; unmatched junction bases: 5. Germline V CDR1 and CDR2: MGHDK, SYGVNS. There are 15 residues in the CDR3.

This clone was seen only a few times. The gene calls are TRBV30 and TRBJ1-1; D gene ambiguous. Trimming left V 2 bases short and J 4 bases short, with 5 bases between. This CDR3 has 11 amino acids. Germline lookup yields CDR1 GTSNPN and CDR2 SVGIG (reference sequence). CDR3 sequence: CAWSLGTEAFF. DNA for the CDR3: TGTGCCTGGAGTTTGGGCACTGAAGCTTTCTTT.

In its sample, this clone was seen a few times. The rearrangement uses TRBV6-1 and TRBJ2-7; D is unresolved. The CDR3 has 14 amino acids. V was trimmed by 6 bases and J by 2 bases, leaving 14 bases between them. CDR1 and CDR2 (germline): MNHNS, SASEGT. This CDR3 is CASSEYPGPYEQYV. The CDR3 nucleotides read TGTGCCAGCAGCGAATACCCCGGCCCCTACGAGCAGTACGTC.

The sample holds a few counts of this clone. This chain joins TRBV5-6 and TRBJ2-7, with D possibly matching TRBD2 (6 bases). The CDR3 runs to 15 residues. V was trimmed by 0 bases and J by 4 bases, leaving 14 bases between them. Germline loops: CDR1 SGHDT, CDR2 YYEEEE. This CDR3 reads CASSLVPATRYEQYF. For the CDR3, the DNA is TGTGCCAGCAGCTTGGTCCCAGCGACTAGATACGAGCAGTACTTC.

The J gene is TRBJ1-4, the V gene TRBV29-1, with D tentatively TRBD1 (6 bases). Germline V gene sequence: CDR1 SQVTM, CDR2 ANQGSEA. This CDR3 has 14 residues. The V end was cut by 4 bases, the J end by 5 bases, with 14 bases between. The CDR3 bases are TGCAGCGTTGTTTGGGGGGCAGTAAATGAAAAACTGTTTTTT. Amino acid sequence: CSVVWGAVNEKLFF.

In this sample, this clone turned up a few times. The V and J genes are TRBV4-1 and TRBJ1-2, with D possibly being TRBD1 (5 bases). Between the trimmed V and J ends, which lost 1 base and 13 bases, there was a span of 13 bases. The CDR3 runs to 12 residues. Germline CDR1 and CDR2: MGHRA and YSYEKL. This chain's CDR3 is CASSQAPGPPTF. The CDR3 DNA reads as TGCGCCAGCAGCCAAGCCCCAGGGCCCCCCACCTTC.

There are a few counts of this clone. V gene TRBV7-2 combines with J gene TRBJ1-4; 10 nucleotides agree with TRBD1. Germline CDR1 SGHTA, CDR2 FQGNSA. CDR3 length equals 14 residues. The junction had 3 bases not matched to a gene; V was cut back by 6 bases and J by 5 bases. DNA of the CDR3: TGTGCCAGCAGGAAGGACAGGGGGAATGAAAAACTGTTTTTT. Protein: CASRKDRGNEKLFF.

The chain uses TRBV28 and TRBJ2-1, with TRBD2 identical over 10 bases. The CDR3 runs to 17 residues. The germline CDR1 and CDR2 sequences are MDHEN and SYDVKM. V was clipped by 5 bases and J by 6 bases; unmatched bases: 13. For the CDR3, the DNA is TGTGCCAGCAGTCGTCGGACTAGCGGTCTGAGGGGCAATGAGCAGTTCTTC. This sequence encodes CASSRRTSGLRGNEQFF. Together with reference TRBV28 and TRBJ2-1, the CDR3 gives the full variable domain: DVKVTQSSRYLVKRTGEKVFLECVQDMDHENMFWYRQDPGLGLRLIYFSYDVKMKEKGDIPEGYSVSREKKERFSLILESASTNQTSMYLCASSRRTSGLRGNEQFFGPGTRLTVL.

The V call is TRBV15, the J call TRBJ2-2, with 8 bases identical to TRBD2. In germline, CDR1 is LNHNV, CDR2 YYDKDF (reference sequence). This CDR3 has 16 residues. Trimming removed 0 bases from V and 6 bases from J; junction bases left unmatched: 6. Here the CDR3 DNA reads TGTGCCACCAGCAGAGAAAGAGCGGGAGATCCCGGGGAGCTGTTTTTT. It is translated as CATSRERAGDPGELFF.

The genes are TRBV9 and TRBJ1-1; 8 bases align to TRBD1. The V gene's germline CDR1 is SGDLS and CDR2 YYNGEE. With 3 bases clipped from V and 1 base from J, the junction kept 5 bases outside the gene matches. The CDR3 is 15 residues long. CDR3 DNA sequence: TGTGCCAGCAGCGCTTTGGGACAGGCGAACACTGAAGCTTTCTTT. This sequence encodes CASSALGQANTEAFF.

The DNA for the CDR3 is TGTGCCGCAGGGCACAATGAGCAGTTCTTC. The encoded protein is CAAGHNEQFF. This chain uses TRBV7-2 with TRBJ2-1; possible D gene TRBD1, 5 bases. The germline V and J ends were trimmed by 11 bases and 5 bases, with 7 bases remaining between them. The CDR3 consists of 10 residues. From germline, CDR1 is SGHTA and CDR2 FQGNSA.

This clone was seen ten or more times. The chain links TRBV15 to TRBJ2-5; D is possibly TRBD1 (5 bases). The CDR3 runs 13 residues. The germline CDR1 and CDR2 sequences are LNHNV and YYDKDF (reference sequence). The V and J ends lost 1 base and 5 bases respectively, with 8 bases between them. CDR3 coding DNA: TGTGCCACCAGCAGAGCTCAGGGTGAGACCCAGTACTTC. This codes for CATSRAQGETQYF.